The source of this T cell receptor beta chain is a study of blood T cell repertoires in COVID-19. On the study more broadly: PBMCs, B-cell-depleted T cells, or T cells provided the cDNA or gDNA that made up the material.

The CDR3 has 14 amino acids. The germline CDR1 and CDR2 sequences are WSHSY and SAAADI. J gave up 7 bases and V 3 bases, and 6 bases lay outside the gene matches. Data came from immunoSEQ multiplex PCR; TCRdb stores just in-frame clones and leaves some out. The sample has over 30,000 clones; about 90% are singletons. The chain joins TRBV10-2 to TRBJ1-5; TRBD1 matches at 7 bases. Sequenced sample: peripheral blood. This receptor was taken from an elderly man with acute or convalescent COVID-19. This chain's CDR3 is CASSERQGEQPQHF. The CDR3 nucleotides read TGCGCCAGCAGTGAAAGGCAGGGGGAGCAGCCCCAGCATTTT.